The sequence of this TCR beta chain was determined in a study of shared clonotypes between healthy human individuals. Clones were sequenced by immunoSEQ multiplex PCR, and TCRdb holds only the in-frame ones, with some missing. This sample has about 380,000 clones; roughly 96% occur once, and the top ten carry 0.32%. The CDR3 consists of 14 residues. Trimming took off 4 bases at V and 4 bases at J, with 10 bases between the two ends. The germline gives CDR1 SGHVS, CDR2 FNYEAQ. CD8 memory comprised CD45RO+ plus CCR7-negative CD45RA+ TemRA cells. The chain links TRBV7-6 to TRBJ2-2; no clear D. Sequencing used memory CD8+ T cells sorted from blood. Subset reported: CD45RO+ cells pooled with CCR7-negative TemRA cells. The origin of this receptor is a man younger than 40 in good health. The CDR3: CASSSPSFTGELFF. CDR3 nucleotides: TGTGCCAGCAGCTCTCCATCCTTCACCGGGGAGCTGTTTTTT.